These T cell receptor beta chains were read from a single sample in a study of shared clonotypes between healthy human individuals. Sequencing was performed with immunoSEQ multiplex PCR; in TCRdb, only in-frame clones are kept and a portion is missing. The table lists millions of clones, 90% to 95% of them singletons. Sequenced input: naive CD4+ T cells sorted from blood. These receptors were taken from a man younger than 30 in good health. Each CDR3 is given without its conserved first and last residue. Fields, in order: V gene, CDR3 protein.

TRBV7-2,ASSLGERGLYNEKLF
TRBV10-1,ASSAQAGTEAF
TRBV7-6,ASRPQGGNTEAF
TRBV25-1,ASSELGLGLGNTIY
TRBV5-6,ASSLAGFDIQY
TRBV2,ASSVPGTDTQY
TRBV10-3,AISESMFRDRGFTSNYGYT
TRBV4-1,ASSLTSLGGNEKLF
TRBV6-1,ASSEVVSWGAREETQY
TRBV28,ASRTAMNTEAF
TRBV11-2,ASSRDRVDTGELF
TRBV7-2,ASSPPGGRNTGELF
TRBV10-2,ASSYGQGGPYEQY
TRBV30,AWGDRRGEGYT
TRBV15,ATSRSSGTATYEQY
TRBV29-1,SGLGHDNSYEQY
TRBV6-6,ASSYSGTYNEQF
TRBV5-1,ASSPDRSNTGELF
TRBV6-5,ASSPGATGNTIY
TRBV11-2,ASSVTDSPYGYT
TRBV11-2,ASSRLGLLNEQY
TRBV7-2,ASSFLKDRAAF
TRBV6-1,ASTTGYHEQF
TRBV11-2,ASSPLTTDNYGYT
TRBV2,ASSESGGSRHEQY
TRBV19,ASSTGSYNSPLH
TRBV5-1,ASSERTYGGYT
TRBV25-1,ASSVLAGTINEQY
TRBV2,ASSERTGLGSYEQY